The present TCR beta chain was sequenced within a study of shared clonotypes between healthy human individuals. The germline V gene encodes CDR1 MNHNS and CDR2 SASEGT. With 0 bases removed from V and 5 bases from J, the gap between germline ends came to 4 bases. The CDR3 sequence is 12 residues long. Study-wide points: Only blood was sampled, and tissue TCR repertoires likely differ from blood ones. Clonotype sharing among the donors was expected to vary with sequencing depth. Naive subsets generally had larger estimated richness than memory subsets.

Sequencing was performed with immunoSEQ multiplex PCR; in TCRdb, only in-frame clones are kept and a portion is missing. The sample consists of some 2,000,000 clones, about 95% of them appearing once. The naive CD8 subset, CD45RO-negative cells positively selected for CCR7, excluded terminally differentiated effector memory CD45RA+ cells. Comments on this clone: Its antigen is undetermined.

The sequenced sample was naive CD8+ T cells sorted from blood. The gene calls are TRBV6-1 and TRBJ1-2; D gene unclear. The sequence was collected from a man between 18 and 35 years old in good health. The CDR3 bases are TGTGCCAGCAGTGAAGCGCTTTATGGCTACACCTTC. Protein product: CASSEALYGYTF.